Below, 10 T cell receptor beta chains from the same sample are listed, as sequenced in a study of cytomegalovirus exposure and HLA in healthy donors. Researchers ran the PCR with 60 Vbeta and 13 Jbeta primers. Method: immunoSEQ multiplex PCR; TCRdb's copy keeps in-frame clones and lacks some. Here the sample spans around 55,000 clones, approximately 80% being singletons. Sequenced: PBMCs. The receptors come from a female donor in good health and CMV-seronegative.

V and J are TRBV18 and TRBJ1-1, with D unclear. The CDR3 sequence is 14 residues long. Germline CDR1 and CDR2: KGHSH and LQKENI. The V and J ends lost 3 bases and 4 bases respectively, with 12 bases between them. Here the CDR3 DNA reads TGTGCCAGCTCACCGGGCGAATATGGCACTGAAGCTTTCTTT. Translating gives CASSPGEYGTEAFF.

As DNA, the CDR3 is TGCGCCAGCAGCCAAGTAGTAGGGGATGGAAACACCATATATTTT. It encodes CASSQVVGDGNTIYF. The chain is built from TRBV4-3 and TRBJ1-3; tentative D call: TRBD1 (5 bases). Germline CDR1 is LGHNA and CDR2 is YSLEER. CDR3 length equals 15 residues. The V end was cut by 1 base, the J end by 3 bases, with 10 bases between.

V and J are TRBV6-1 and TRBJ2-1; 10 bases fit TRBD2. Per the germline V gene, CDR1 is MNHNS and CDR2 is SASEGT. CDR3 length: 17 residues. Trimming removed 4 bases from V and 1 base from J; junction bases left unmatched: 7. CDR3 sequence reads: CASSGGSGGPSYNEQFF. CDR3 sequence (DNA): TGTGCCAGCAGTGGTGGTAGCGGGGGGCCATCCTACAATGAGCAGTTCTTC.

This chain links TRBV7-9 with TRBJ2-1, with 7 bases fitting TRBD1. The CDR3 loop spans 11 amino acids. Germline CDR1 and CDR2: SEHNR and FQNEAQ (reference sequence). V was pared by 5 bases and J by 9 bases, with 1 base of the junction left unmatched. The CDR3 coding sequence is TGTGCCAGCAGCCGACAGGGTGAGCAGTTCTTC. Protein product: CASSRQGEQFF.

J is TRBJ1-2 and V is TRBV7-9, with D hard to call. The V and J ends lost 1 base and 7 bases respectively, with 22 bases between them. CDR1 SEHNR and CDR2 FQNEAQ come from the germline V gene (reference sequence). This CDR3 contains 17 residues. The CDR3 protein is CASSLGGPRDIAGGYTF. DNA for the CDR3: TGTGCCAGCAGCTTAGGAGGCCCGCGGGATATCGCGGGTGGCTACACCTTC.

The gene calls are TRBV4-3 and TRBJ1-6, with a tentative D call TRBD1 (5 bases). Trimming removed 2 bases from V and 11 bases from J, with 10 bases in between. This CDR3 has 13 residues. The germline gives CDR1 LGHNA, CDR2 YSLEER. CDR3 DNA sequence: TGCGCCAGCAGCCAATTCAGGGTCCCACCCCTCCACTTT. Translation gives CASSQFRVPPLHF.

This clone was observed a single time. V is TRBV5-1 and J is TRBJ2-7, with TRBD1 as a possible D gene (6 bases). CDR3 length: 16 residues. Germline V gene data show CDR1 as SGHRS and CDR2 as YFSETQ. V lost 0 bases, J lost 2 bases, and 15 bases lay in between. This chain's CDR3 is CASSLAMAGVTYEQYF. The CDR3 DNA follows: TGCGCCAGCAGCTTGGCCATGGCAGGGGTTACCTACGAGCAGTACTTC. Full variable domain (remainder filled in from reference TRBV5-1 and TRBJ2-7): KAGVTQTPRYLIKTRGQQVTLSCSPISGHRSVSWYQQTPGQGLQFLFEYFSETQRNKGNFPGRFSGRQFSNSRSEMNVSTLELGDSALYLCASSLAMAGVTYEQYFGPGTRLTVT.

The rearrangement links TRBV19 to TRBJ2-5, with D possibly matching TRBD1 (7 bases). The CDR3 covers 14 residues. The germline V gene encodes CDR1 LNHDA and CDR2 SQIVND (reference sequence). V lost 5 bases to trimming and J lost 5 bases, with 15 bases between them. This CDR3 is CASSPQTGRETQYF. DNA of the CDR3: TGTGCCAGTAGTCCACAGACAGGGAGGGAGACCCAGTACTTC.

This clone appeared a single time. The CDR3 region is CASSLAGSGFGEKLFF. CDR3 nucleotide sequence: TGTGCCAGCAGCTTAGCGGGGTCAGGGTTTGGTGAAAAACTGTTTTTT. The chain employs TRBV7-2 and TRBJ1-4; the D gene is possibly TRBD1 (5 bases). This CDR3 spans 16 amino acids. V was cut by 0 bases and J by 7 bases, with 15 bases left in between. The germline CDR1 and CDR2 sequences are SGHTA and FQGNSA.

The V gene is TRBV19, the J gene TRBJ1-5; a weak D match, TRBD1 (5 bases). Per the germline V gene, CDR1 is LNHDA and CDR2 is SQIVND (reference sequence). The CDR3 is 15 amino acids. The germline V and J ends were trimmed by 3 bases and 4 bases, with 13 bases remaining between them. This chain's CDR3 is CASSIGRAGNQPQHF. In DNA, the CDR3 is TGTGCCAGTAGTATCGGCAGGGCAGGTAATCAGCCCCAGCATTTT.